Below are 2 T cell receptor beta chains sequenced from a single sample in a study of Graves' ophthalmopathy and Graves' hyperthyroidism. The authors amplified TCR beta CDR3 regions, and they did so from RNA transcripts for repertoire sequencing. Amplification began with first-round RT-PCR using HTBI primers, then second-round multiplex PCR was performed. MiXCR, run by TCRdb on the multiplex PCR reads, gives a single entry per CDR3 protein. The sample shows some 350,000 distinct CDR3 sequences, about a sixth of them seen only once. The material sequenced was peripheral blood. The receptors shown here come from an adult woman with stable Graves' hyperthyroidism.

This clonotype was seen ten or more times. The chain joins TRBV12-3 or TRBV12-4 to TRBJ2-7; D call uncertain. Between the trimmed V and J ends, which lost 6 bases and 1 base, there was a span of 13 bases. CDR3 length equals 14 residues. CDR3 region: CASRNSWDSYEQYF. The CDR3 coding sequence is TGTGCCAGCAGAAATAGCTGGGATTCCTACGAGCAGTACTTC.

J is TRBJ2-2 and V is TRBV12-3 or TRBV12-4, with D perhaps matching TRBD1 or TRBD2 (7 bases each). The V and J ends lost 2 bases and 0 bases respectively, with 13 bases between them. The CDR3 has 17 amino acids. CDR3 sequence: CASSLYRGGPNTGELFF. As DNA, the CDR3 is TGTGCCAGCAGTTTATACAGGGGAGGGCCGAACACCGGGGAGCTGTTTTTT.